Described below is a single TCR beta chain sequence and its context. What it recognizes is unknown. This sample stems from a study of shared clonotypes between healthy human individuals. Looking at the study overall: Donor ages ranged 18 to 49 years: a couple of women, a few men. Study-level findings and limits: Tissue TCR repertoires likely differ from these blood-only repertoires.

CDR3 length: 17 amino acids. V was shortened by 4 bases and J by 1 base, with 19 bases between the two germline ends. Per germline, CDR1 SGDLS and CDR2 YYNGEE. CD8 memory fractions consisted of CD45RO+ and CCR7-negative CD45RA+ TemRA cells together. Method: immunoSEQ multiplex PCR; TCRdb's copy keeps in-frame clones and lacks some. The repertoire holds about 380,000 clones, around 96% seen once, with 0.32% in the top ten. The sequencing input was memory CD8+ T cells sorted from blood. As to subset: CD45RO+ cells pooled with CCR7-negative TemRA cells. This chain links TRBV9 with TRBJ2-3; the D gene is possibly TRBD1 (8 bases). The sequence derives from a man in his thirties or forties in good health. CDR3 residues: CASSPFWTGRGTDTQYF. The CDR3 DNA follows: TGTGCCAGCAGCCCTTTCTGGACAGGGAGGGGCACAGATACGCAGTATTTT. The variable domain in full, with the rest retrieved from reference TRBV9 and TRBJ2-3, is DSGVTQTPKHLITATGQRVTLRCSPRSGDLSVYWYQQSLDQGLQFLIQYYNGEERAKGNILERFSAQQFPDLHSELNLSSLELGDSALYFCASSPFWTGRGTDTQYFGPGTRLTVL.